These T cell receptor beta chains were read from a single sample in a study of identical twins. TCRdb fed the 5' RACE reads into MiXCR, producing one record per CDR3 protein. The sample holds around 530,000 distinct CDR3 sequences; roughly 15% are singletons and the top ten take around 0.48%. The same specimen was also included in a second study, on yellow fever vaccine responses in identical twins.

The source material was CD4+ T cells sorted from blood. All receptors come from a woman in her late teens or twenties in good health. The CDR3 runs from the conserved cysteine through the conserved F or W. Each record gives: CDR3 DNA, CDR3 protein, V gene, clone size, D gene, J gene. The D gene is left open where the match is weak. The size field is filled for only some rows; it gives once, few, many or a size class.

CDR3 DNA: TGTGCCAGCAGCTTGGGGGACCTCCAAGAGACCCAGTACTTC
CDR3 protein: CASSLGDLQETQYF
V gene: TRBV5-5
clone size: -
D gene: -
J gene: TRBJ2-5

CDR3 DNA: TGCGCCAGCAGCTTAGGCGGGAGTTTAGCAGATACGCAGTATTTT
CDR3 protein: CASSLGGSLADTQYF
V gene: TRBV5-1
clone size: -
D gene: TRBD2
J gene: TRBJ2-3

CDR3 DNA: TGTGCCAGCAGTCGCGGCAGCCTGAACACTGAAGCTTTCTTT
CDR3 protein: CASSRGSLNTEAFF
V gene: TRBV28
clone size: few
D gene: -
J gene: TRBJ1-1

CDR3 DNA: TGCGCCAGCAGCTTGGCCGGGACTAGCGGGAGAGGGTCCCCCTACGAGCAGTACTTC
CDR3 protein: CASSLAGTSGRGSPYEQYF
V gene: TRBV5-1
clone size: few
D gene: TRBD2
J gene: TRBJ2-7

CDR3 DNA: TGTGCCAGCAGCCCAGCGGGAACCGCAACAGATACGCAGTATTTT
CDR3 protein: CASSPAGTATDTQYF
V gene: TRBV2
clone size: few
D gene: TRBD2
J gene: TRBJ2-3

CDR3 DNA: TGTGCCAGCAGTTACACAACAGGGCTGTCTAATCAGCCCCAGCATTTT
CDR3 protein: CASSYTTGLSNQPQHF
V gene: TRBV6-5
clone size: -
D gene: -
J gene: TRBJ1-5

CDR3 DNA: TGTGCCAGCAGCCAAGCGGTAGCGGGGACCTACGAGCAGTACTTC
CDR3 protein: CASSQAVAGTYEQYF
V gene: TRBV3-1
clone size: few
D gene: TRBD2
J gene: TRBJ2-7

CDR3 DNA: -
CDR3 protein: CASSISSGQVGTYEQYF
V gene: TRBV19
clone size: few
D gene: -
J gene: TRBJ2-7

CDR3 DNA: TGCAGCGTTGAAGATCCACCCCCCTCGGGCGAGCAGTACTTC
CDR3 protein: CSVEDPPPSGEQYF
V gene: TRBV29-1
clone size: few
D gene: -
J gene: TRBJ2-7

CDR3 DNA: TGTGCCAGCAGCCCCCCCACATATGTTACTAGCGGGAGCACAGATACGCAGTATTTT
CDR3 protein: CASSPPTYVTSGSTDTQYF
V gene: TRBV11-1
clone size: few
D gene: TRBD2
J gene: TRBJ2-3

CDR3 DNA: TGTGCCAGCAGTCCTCGGGGGACTACTAACTATGGCTACACCTTC
CDR3 protein: CASSPRGTTNYGYTF
V gene: TRBV6-1
clone size: few
D gene: -
J gene: TRBJ1-2

CDR3 DNA: TGTGCCAGCACGGGGAGTAGAGATACGCAGTATTTT
CDR3 protein: CASTGSRDTQYF
V gene: TRBV7-9
clone size: -
D gene: -
J gene: TRBJ2-3

CDR3 DNA: TGCGCCAGCAGCTTGGGCGGGATGCCCTACAATGAGCAGTTCTTC
CDR3 protein: CASSLGGMPYNEQFF
V gene: TRBV5-1
clone size: few
D gene: -
J gene: TRBJ2-1

CDR3 DNA: TGTGCCATCAGTGAGTCGGGCCTAGCCAAAAACATTCAGTACTTC
CDR3 protein: CAISESGLAKNIQYF
V gene: TRBV10-3
clone size: few
D gene: -
J gene: TRBJ2-4

CDR3 DNA: TGTGCCAGCAGTCCCCTTCAGCGGGGGGGGGACACCGGGGAGCTGTTTTTT
CDR3 protein: CASSPLQRGGDTGELFF
V gene: TRBV6-1
clone size: -
D gene: TRBD2
J gene: TRBJ2-2

CDR3 DNA: TGTGCCAGCAACCTCGGGCAGCCTGGGGAGACCCAGTACTTC
CDR3 protein: CASNLGQPGETQYF
V gene: TRBV9
clone size: few
D gene: -
J gene: TRBJ2-5

CDR3 DNA: TGTGCCATCAGTGAGTCGCCGGAGATCTCACCCCTCCACTTT
CDR3 protein: CAISESPEISPLHF
V gene: TRBV10-3
clone size: few
D gene: -
J gene: TRBJ1-6

CDR3 DNA: TGTGCCAGCAGCCCTACTCATTCGGGGGCCGGCGAGCAGTACTTC
CDR3 protein: CASSPTHSGAGEQYF
V gene: TRBV3-1
clone size: -
D gene: -
J gene: TRBJ2-7

CDR3 DNA: TGTGCCAGCTCGCCCGATGTCGGGGACGAGCAGTACTTC
CDR3 protein: CASSPDVGDEQYF
V gene: TRBV18
clone size: -
D gene: -
J gene: TRBJ2-7

CDR3 DNA: TGTGCCAGCAGCCCCGAAGCGGGGGGGCCTTTGCATGAGCAGTTCTTC
CDR3 protein: CASSPEAGGPLHEQFF
V gene: TRBV4-2
clone size: -
D gene: TRBD2
J gene: TRBJ2-1

CDR3 DNA: TGTGCCAGCAGTTACTCCATTCTTCAGCCCCAGCATTTT
CDR3 protein: CASSYSILQPQHF
V gene: TRBV6-5
clone size: few
D gene: -
J gene: TRBJ1-5

CDR3 DNA: TGCAGCGTTGACAGAGGGGGACCATACAATGAGCAGTTCTTC
CDR3 protein: CSVDRGGPYNEQFF
V gene: TRBV29-1
clone size: many
D gene: -
J gene: TRBJ2-1

CDR3 DNA: TGCGCCAGCAGCTCCGATGGAGCGTCCGGGGAGCTGTTTTTT
CDR3 protein: CASSSDGASGELFF
V gene: TRBV5-1
clone size: -
D gene: -
J gene: TRBJ2-2

CDR3 DNA: TGTGCCAGCAGTGAGCCCAGGGGAGGTAGTGAGCAGTTCTTC
CDR3 protein: CASSEPRGGSEQFF
V gene: TRBV2
clone size: -
D gene: -
J gene: TRBJ2-1

CDR3 DNA: TGTGCCAGGCCCGCCCGGGACACCCGGGGGGAGACCCAGTACTTC
CDR3 protein: CARPARDTRGETQYF
V gene: TRBV10-3
clone size: -
D gene: -
J gene: TRBJ2-5

CDR3 DNA: TGTGCCAGCAGCAAAAAGGGGCGCGGAGACTACAATGAGCAGTTCTTC
CDR3 protein: CASSKKGRGDYNEQFF
V gene: TRBV21-1
clone size: -
D gene: -
J gene: TRBJ2-1

CDR3 DNA: TGTGCCAGCAGTTTAAAGACAGGGTCTACAGATACGCAGTATTTT
CDR3 protein: CASSLKTGSTDTQYF
V gene: TRBV27
clone size: few
D gene: TRBD1
J gene: TRBJ2-3

CDR3 DNA: TGCGCCAGCAGCCAGCCGCCGGGACAGGGAAACACTGAAGCTTTCTTT
CDR3 protein: CASSQPPGQGNTEAFF
V gene: TRBV4-1
clone size: many
D gene: TRBD1
J gene: TRBJ1-1

CDR3 DNA: TGTGCCAGCATTTGGGACAGAAACTACGAGCAGTACTTC
CDR3 protein: CASIWDRNYEQYF
V gene: TRBV12-3/TRBV12-4
clone size: -
D gene: TRBD1
J gene: TRBJ2-7

CDR3 DNA: TGCGCCAGCACCCTTGACACGAACACCGGGGAGCTGTTTTTT
CDR3 protein: CASTLDTNTGELFF
V gene: TRBV5-1
clone size: -
D gene: -
J gene: TRBJ2-2

CDR3 DNA: TGTGCCACCAGCAGAGATCTCGGGCTAGCGGGAGGTCAGATTGAGCAGTTCTTC
CDR3 protein: CATSRDLGLAGGQIEQFF
V gene: TRBV15
clone size: -
D gene: TRBD2
J gene: TRBJ2-1

CDR3 DNA: TGTGCCAGCAGCGCACAGGGAGTGTTCTACGAGCAGTACTTC
CDR3 protein: CASSAQGVFYEQYF
V gene: TRBV7-9
clone size: few
D gene: -
J gene: TRBJ2-7

CDR3 DNA: TGCGCCAGCAGCTTGACCTGGGGGGAGACCCAGTACTTC
CDR3 protein: CASSLTWGETQYF
V gene: TRBV5-1
clone size: -
D gene: -
J gene: TRBJ2-5

CDR3 DNA: TGTGCCAGCAAACTGCAGGGATACACTGAAGCTTTCTTT
CDR3 protein: CASKLQGYTEAFF
V gene: TRBV12-3/TRBV12-4
clone size: many
D gene: -
J gene: TRBJ1-1

CDR3 DNA: TGTGCCAGCAGTTTTCGGGCGGGGGGGGGAAACATTCAGTACTTC
CDR3 protein: CASSFRAGGGNIQYF
V gene: TRBV12-3/TRBV12-4
clone size: -
D gene: TRBD2
J gene: TRBJ2-4

CDR3 DNA: TGTGCCAGCAGTTATTTGGACGGGGAGCTGTTTTTT
CDR3 protein: CASSYLDGELFF
V gene: TRBV6-5
clone size: -
D gene: -
J gene: TRBJ2-2

CDR3 DNA: TGTGCCAGCAGGAAGGGGGCAAATACGCAGTATTTT
CDR3 protein: CASRKGANTQYF
V gene: TRBV12-3/TRBV12-4
clone size: many
D gene: TRBD1
J gene: TRBJ2-3

CDR3 DNA: TGCAGTGCTCCGACTAGCGGGACCAACACAGATACGCAGTATTTT
CDR3 protein: CSAPTSGTNTDTQYF
V gene: TRBV20-1
clone size: -
D gene: TRBD2
J gene: TRBJ2-3

CDR3 DNA: TGTGCGGTAGGGTATGACTATGGCTACACCTTC
CDR3 protein: CAVGYDYGYTF
V gene: TRBV28
clone size: -
D gene: -
J gene: TRBJ1-2

CDR3 DNA: TGTGCCAGCAGCTCGGGGGGGGGGACTGTAGGCACCGGGGAGCTGTTTTTT
CDR3 protein: CASSSGGGTVGTGELFF
V gene: TRBV5-4
clone size: -
D gene: TRBD2
J gene: TRBJ2-2

CDR3 DNA: TGTGCCAGCAGACAAGGACGACCCACACCCCGACCTGAAGCTTTCTTT
CDR3 protein: CASRQGRPTPRPEAFF
V gene: TRBV12-3/TRBV12-4
clone size: many
D gene: -
J gene: TRBJ1-1

CDR3 DNA: TGCAGCGTTCTTAGACGGAGTGGAGATACGCAGTATTTT
CDR3 protein: CSVLRRSGDTQYF
V gene: TRBV29-1
clone size: -
D gene: -
J gene: TRBJ2-3